The 3 T cell receptor beta chains below were found in one sample sequenced in a study of blood T cell repertoires in COVID-19. Assay: immunoSEQ multiplex PCR; the TCRdb copy retains only in-frame clones and omits some. The sample shows about 190,000 clones, 65% to 85% of them seen only once. Sequencing used peripheral blood. The receptor set was obtained from a woman in her thirties with acute or convalescent COVID-19.

V usage is TRBV6-5 and J usage is TRBJ2-7; 10 positions agree with TRBD1. CDR1 is MNHEY, CDR2 SVGAGI, per germline. J was trimmed by 2 bases and V by 6 bases; bases with no gene match: 4. CDR3 size: 14 residues. The DNA for the CDR3 is TGTGCCAGCAGATTGGGACAGGGGACCTACGAGCAGTACTTC. Protein sequence: CASRLGQGTYEQYF.

This rearrangement joins TRBV11-2 to TRBJ2-5; D perhaps matches TRBD2 (5 bases). Germline CDR1 is SGHAT and CDR2 is FQNNGV. This CDR3 contains 13 residues. The V end was cut by 5 bases, the J end by 5 bases, with 12 bases between. Written as DNA, the CDR3 is TGTGCCAGCAGCCGAGGGATGGGGGAGACCCAGTACTTC. Amino acids: CASSRGMGETQYF.

This clone has just one count. J is TRBJ2-2 and V is TRBV7-2, with TRBD2 identical over 9 bases. V shed 1 base and J 6 bases; nucleotides not matched to a gene: 12. Germline loops: CDR1 SGHTA, CDR2 FQGNSA. The CDR3 extends over 18 amino acids. The CDR3 spells CASSLVGLAGARAGELFF. The CDR3 DNA reads as TGTGCCAGCAGCTTAGTCGGCTTAGCGGGGGCCCGAGCCGGGGAGCTGTTTTTT. Using reference TRBV7-2 and TRBJ2-2 for the parts outside the CDR3, the full variable domain is GAGVSQSPSNKVTEKGKDVELRCDPISGHTALYWYRQSLGQGLEFLIYFQGNSAPDKSGLPSDRFSAERTGGSVSTLTIQRTQQEDSAVYLCASSLVGLAGARAGELFFGEGSRLTVL.